These 27 T cell receptor beta chains share one sample of origin, sequenced in a study of PD-L1 blockade in urothelial cancer. Time point given: peripheral blood 6 weeks after treatment start. Clones were read by immunoSEQ multiplex PCR, and TCRdb kept only the in-frame ones, dropping some. Of about 50,000 clones listed, about 85% are singletons. The source was PBMCs, collected around atezolizumab (anti-PD-L1) treatment. The receptors originated from a man aged 50-60 years with urothelial cancer.

The chain couples TRBV5-1 to TRBJ2-7; 10 bases fit TRBD1. J was trimmed by 6 bases and V by 3 bases; bases with no gene match: 3. The CDR3 totals 13 residues. The V gene's germline CDR1 is SGHRS and CDR2 YFSETQ. CDR3 DNA sequence: TGCGCCAGCAGCTCTGGACAGGGGGTCGAGCAGTACTTC. This encodes CASSSGQGVEQYF.

This clone was recorded only once. This chain joins TRBV11-2 and TRBJ1-3; D unclear. Germline lookup yields CDR1 SGHAT and CDR2 FQNNGV. This CDR3 region has 17 residues. V lost 1 base, J lost 7 bases, and 20 bases lay in between. This chain's CDR3 is CASSLVRRQTLGNTIYF. DNA of the CDR3: TGTGCCAGCAGCTTAGTAAGGCGGCAGACTCTTGGGAACACCATATATTTT. Filled out from reference TRBV11-2 and TRBJ1-3, the complete variable domain reads EAGVAQSPRYKIIEKRQSVAFWCNPISGHATLYWYQQILGQGPKLLIQFQNNGVVDDSQLPKDRFSAERLKGVDSTLKIQPAKLEDSAVYLCASSLVRRQTLGNTIYFGEGSWLTVV.

The sample holds a few counts of this clone. This chain links TRBV11-3 with TRBJ2-2, with a possible D match to TRBD2 (5 bases). The CDR3 totals 13 residues. The V gene lost 2 bases and the J gene lost 6 bases, with 7 bases spanning the gap. CDR1 and CDR2 from the germline V gene are SGHNT and YENEEA. The CDR3 sequence: CASSLMGAGELFF. The CDR3 nucleotides are TGTGCCAGCAGCTTAATGGGAGCCGGGGAGCTGTTTTTT.

DNA of the CDR3: TGTGCCAGCAGTCTAAGGGACAGTTTTCTCGAGCAGTACTTC. Its translation: CASSLRDSFLEQYF. The chain recombines TRBV28 with TRBJ2-7; 7 bases are shared with TRBD1. CDR3 length: 14 amino acids. Unmatched junction bases numbered 10, after V lost 5 bases and J lost 6 bases. CDR1 is MDHEN and CDR2 is SYDVKM in the germline V gene.

This chain joins TRBV9 and TRBJ2-7, with TRBD1 matching over 8 bases. The germline CDR1 and CDR2 sequences are SGDLS and YYNGEE. The J segment lost 6 bases and the V segment lost 2 bases, leaving 7 bases of the junction unmatched. The length of the CDR3 is 14 residues. CDR3 bases: TGTGCCAGCAGCGTGCTGGACAGGGCAGGCGAGCAGTACTTC. Protein: CASSVLDRAGEQYF.

The chain links TRBV2 to TRBJ1-2, with D possibly TRBD1 on 5 matching bases. The CDR3 consists of 14 residues. CDR1 is SNHLY and CDR2 is FYNNEI in the germline V gene. V was trimmed by 6 bases and J by 7 bases, leaving 18 bases between them. Here the CDR3 DNA reads TGTGCCAGCAGGCCCGGGGGGGGTGGAGGTGGCTACACCTTC. Translating gives CASRPGGGGGGYTF.

The J gene is TRBJ2-1, the V gene TRBV4-1; the D is unclear. The CDR3 extends over 13 amino acids. Germline-derived CDR1 and CDR2 are MGHRA and YSYEKL. The V and J ends lost 1 base and 6 bases respectively, with 7 bases between them. The DNA of the CDR3 is TGCGCCAGCAGCCAAGCAACAGTCAATGAGCAGTTCTTC. This translates into CASSQATVNEQFF.

This rearrangement joins TRBV6-4 to TRBJ2-3; tentative D call: TRBD1 (6 bases). Trimming left V 4 bases short and J 3 bases short, with 8 bases between. This CDR3 is built from 13 residues. The germline V gene encodes CDR1 MRHNA and CDR2 SNTAGT. The CDR3 DNA reads TGTGCCAGCAGTGCTCAGGGGACAGATACGCAGTATTTT. Translated, it gives CASSAQGTDTQYF.

This clone was seen a single time. This chain uses TRBV6-5 with TRBJ2-2; TRBD2 matches 9 bases. Per the germline V gene, CDR1 is MNHEY and CDR2 is SVGAGI. The CDR3 contains 15 residues. Trimming took 6 bases from V and 6 from J; bases not matched to a gene: 8. CDR3 sequence reads: CASRRLAGTPGELFF. As DNA, the CDR3 is TGTGCCAGCAGGCGCCTAGCGGGGACCCCCGGGGAGCTGTTTTTT.

This chain uses TRBV5-1 with TRBJ2-2; 10 bases line up with TRBD1. The V gene end was trimmed by 2 bases and the J gene end by 3 bases; junction bases not matched to a gene: 1. CDR3 length: 15 residues. The germline gives CDR1 SGHRS, CDR2 YFSETQ. The CDR3 DNA reads as TGCGCCAGCAGCTTCGGACAGGGGGACACCGGGGAGCTGTTTTTT. Amino acids: CASSFGQGDTGELFF. Full variable domain (missing parts from reference TRBV5-1 and TRBJ2-2): KAGVTQTPRYLIKTRGQQVTLSCSPISGHRSVSWYQQTPGQGLQFLFEYFSETQRNKGNFPGRFSGRQFSNSRSEMNVSTLELGDSALYLCASSFGQGDTGELFFGEGSRLTVL.

The chain is built from TRBV7-8 and TRBJ2-7, with D unclear. The CDR3 loop spans 14 amino acids. Per germline, CDR1 SGHVS and CDR2 FQNEAQ. V was pared by 5 bases and J by 1 base, with 12 bases between. For the CDR3, the DNA is TGTGCCAGCAGCCTCGGAGAGCTGTCCTACGAGCAGTACTTC. Its protein is CASSLGELSYEQYF.

V is TRBV6-5 and J is TRBJ1-1, with 8 bases fitting TRBD1. Per the germline V gene, CDR1 is MNHEY and CDR2 is SVGAGI. V was clipped by 5 bases and J by 1 base; unmatched bases: 6. The CDR3 sequence is 15 residues long. The CDR3 DNA follows: TGTGCCAGCAGTCCACGGACAGGGCGGAACACTGAAGCTTTCTTT. Residues: CASSPRTGRNTEAFF.

The chain recombines TRBV7-6 with TRBJ2-3; D is uncertain. Trimming removed 1 base from V and 4 bases from J, with 6 bases in between. This CDR3 is built from 13 residues. Germline assignment: CDR1 SGHVS and CDR2 FNYEAQ. In DNA, the CDR3 is TGTGCCAGCAGCTTAGGGCTCTCAGATACGCAGTATTTT. Amino acids: CASSLGLSDTQYF.

The table lists this clone with a count of one. V is TRBV9 and J is TRBJ1-2, with 8 bases that match TRBD1. This CDR3 is built from 16 residues. Germline CDR1 SGDLS, CDR2 YYNGEE. The junction had 10 bases not matched to a gene; V was cut back by 4 bases and J by 2 bases. The CDR3 is CASSLWTGTTNYGYTF. The CDR3, as DNA: TGTGCCAGCAGCCTGTGGACAGGGACGACGAACTATGGCTACACCTTC.

V and J are TRBV10-3 and TRBJ2-1; maybe TRBD1 (6 bases). The CDR3 is made up of 15 amino acids. V lost 2 bases, J lost 8 bases, and 16 bases lay in between. Germline V gives CDR1 ENHRY, CDR2 SYGVKD. The CDR3 coding sequence is TGTGCCATCAGTGAGACCGACAGGTTTTTCGATGAGCAGTTCTTC. Its translation: CAISETDRFFDEQFF.

This chain joins TRBV11-3 and TRBJ2-3; 11 bases line up with TRBD2. The CDR3 consists of 19 residues. Germline V CDR1 and CDR2: SGHNT, YENEEA. V was clipped by 0 bases and J by 2 bases; unmatched bases: 10. CDR3 bases: TGTGCCAGCAGCTTAGAATCCTCCGGGACTAGCGGATACACAGATACGCAGTATTTT. Protein: CASSLESSGTSGYTDTQYF.

The chain employs TRBV10-2 and TRBJ1-6, with 7 bases matching TRBD1. J gave up 6 bases and V 0 bases, and 2 bases lay outside the gene matches. The CDR3 extends over 15 amino acids. CDR1 and CDR2 (germline): WSHSY, SAAADI. The CDR3 DNA sequence: TGCGCCAGCAGTGAGTCGGGACAGATTAATTCACCCCTCCACTTT. Protein sequence: CASSESGQINSPLHF.

V and J are TRBV5-1 and TRBJ2-1, with 7 nucleotides matching TRBD1. V gave up 7 bases and J gave up 4 bases; unmatched junction bases: 8. The CDR3 extends over 14 amino acids. In germline, CDR1 is SGHRS, CDR2 YFSETQ. The CDR3 coding sequence is TGCGCCAGCCGGACCGGGACAGATTACAATGAGCAGTTCTTC. Translation gives CASRTGTDYNEQFF.

The gene calls are TRBV7-2 and TRBJ2-7, with 11 bases that match TRBD2. Germline CDR1 is SGHTA and CDR2 is FQGNSA. CDR3 size: 16 residues. V lost 4 bases, J lost 0 bases, and 5 bases stayed unmatched. CDR3 DNA sequence: TGTGCCAGCAGCTCCGCTAGCGGGGGGCTCTCCTACGAGCAGTACTTC. It codes for CASSSASGGLSYEQYF. The entire variable domain, with the rest obtained from reference TRBV7-2 and TRBJ2-7, is as follows: GAGVSQSPSNKVTEKGKDVELRCDPISGHTALYWYRQSLGQGLEFLIYFQGNSAPDKSGLPSDRFSAERTGGSVSTLTIQRTQQEDSAVYLCASSSASGGLSYEQYFGPGTRLTVT.

V usage is TRBV19 and J usage is TRBJ2-1; TRBD2 agrees at 8 bases. There are 16 residues in the CDR3. V was pared by 3 bases and J by 7 bases, with 11 bases of the junction left unmatched. Germline V gene lookup returns CDR1 LNHDA and CDR2 SQIVND (reference sequence). CDR3 sequence reads: CASSIWSGSLGNEQFF. Here the CDR3 DNA reads TGTGCCAGTAGTATTTGGAGCGGGAGTTTAGGAAATGAGCAGTTCTTC.

The chain carries TRBV2 and TRBJ2-7; no definite D call. Trimming took 3 bases from V and 0 from J, leaving 9 bases between them. This CDR3 spans 14 amino acids. CDR1 and CDR2 (germline): SNHLY, FYNNEI. The CDR3 sequence is CASSELENSYEQYF. The CDR3 DNA sequence: TGTGCCAGCAGTGAGCTAGAGAACTCCTACGAGCAGTACTTC. Supplemented by reference TRBV2 and TRBJ2-7, the full variable domain reads EPEVTQTPSHQVTQMGQEVILRCVPISNHLYFYWYRQILGQKVEFLVSFYNNEISEKSEIFDDQFSVERPDGSNFTLKIRSTKLEDSAMYFCASSELENSYEQYFGPGTRLTVT.

This chain connects TRBV13 to TRBJ2-5; the D gene is possibly TRBD1 (6 bases). Germline V gives CDR1 PRHDT, CDR2 FYEKMQ (reference sequence). CDR3 length equals 15 residues. Between the trimmed V and J ends, which lost 4 bases and 5 bases, there was a span of 17 bases. The CDR3 here is CASSSGTTRGETQYF. Written as DNA, the CDR3 is TGTGCCAGCAGCTCAGGGACAACGCGCGGGGAGACCCAGTACTTC.

The genes are TRBV2 and TRBJ2-7; D is unresolved. This CDR3 region has 11 residues. Germline V gene lookup returns CDR1 SNHLY and CDR2 FYNNEI. V lost 8 bases to trimming and J lost 3 bases, with 8 bases between them. CDR3 bases: TGTGCCAGCTGCGGTAACTACGAGCAGTACTTC. Its translation: CASCGNYEQYF.

This clone was recorded once. This chain uses TRBV10-2 with TRBJ1-1, with D maybe TRBD1 (6 bases). Germline-derived CDR1 and CDR2 are WSHSY and SAAADI. The CDR3 extends over 13 amino acids. The V and J ends lost 5 bases and 3 bases respectively, with 10 bases between them. This CDR3 reads CASSRDTYTEAFF. CDR3 coding DNA: TGCGCCAGCAGTCGGGACACCTACACTGAAGCTTTCTTT.

This sequence joins TRBV7-8 and TRBJ2-7, with 9 bases that match TRBD2. This CDR3 contains 15 residues. Germline V gives CDR1 SGHVS, CDR2 FQNEAQ. J gave up 3 bases and V 1 base, and 4 bases lay outside the gene matches. CDR3 in DNA: TGTGCCAGCAGCTTAGAAGGGACTAGCTTCTACGAGCAGTACTTC. This translates into CASSLEGTSFYEQYF.

The J gene is TRBJ1-1, the V gene TRBV21-1; TRBD1 is taken as the D call from the table, unchecked against the DNA. TRBV21-1 represents a pseudogene. The CDR3 has 15 residues. As DNA, the CDR3 is TGTGCCAGCAGCGGGACAGGGGGTTCGAACACTGAAGCTTTCTTT. Translated, it gives CASSGTGGSNTEAFF.

This clone was seen a single time. The V and J genes are TRBV6-5 and TRBJ2-5; 7 bases are a match to TRBD2. Germline V gene lookup returns CDR1 MNHEY and CDR2 SVGAGI. The length of the CDR3 is 14 residues. V was pared by 2 bases and J by 5 bases, with 5 bases of the junction left unmatched. CDR3 sequence reads: CASSYTGLGETQYF. The CDR3 region has the DNA TGTGCCAGCAGTTACACAGGACTAGGGGAGACCCAGTACTTC.